This TCR beta chain was retrieved from a study of T cells in Graves' hyperthyroidism and ophthalmopathy. This clonotype was seen more than once but under ten times. Amplification of TCR beta CDR3 regions used RNA as the template. First-round RT-PCR with HTBI primers amplified the TCR CDR3 region. One entry per CDR3 protein, called by TCRdb with MiXCR from the multiplex PCR reads. The repertoire consists of 730,000 or so distinct CDR3 sequences, with around 19% occurring once and the leading ten covering approximately 16%. The source material was blood. The clonotype comes from a woman aged 45 to 65 with Graves' hyperthyroidism that later progressed to Graves' ophthalmopathy.

The CDR3, as DNA: TGCAGTGCTAGTGGGGATGGAAACACCATATATTTT. Encoded protein: CSASGDGNTIYF. The chain carries TRBV20-1 and TRBJ1-3, with D unresolved. Germline assignment: CDR1 DFQATT and CDR2 SNEGSKA (reference sequence). V lost 3 bases and J 3 bases, leaving 6 bases between the germline ends. The CDR3 has 12 amino acids.